This T cell receptor (beta chain) was documented in a study of blood T cells in healthy people across ages. Study-wide results and caveats: Investigators viewed diversity estimates from one million T cells as underestimates, the study reported. Leaving the PBMCs unsorted stopped any conclusive comparison of naive versus antigen-experienced cells.

The CDR3 extends over 11 amino acids. V was cut by 5 bases and J by 5 bases, with 7 bases left in between. Per germline, CDR1 SEHNR and CDR2 FQNEAQ (reference sequence). Through a sample-barcoded 5' primer and a J-beta primer mix, a second PCR was run for about 7 to 12 cycles. From the 5' RACE reads, TCRdb called clonotypes with MiXCR, one entry per CDR3 protein. The sample lists 1.5 million to 1.8 million distinct CDR3 sequences, 42% occurring once. Concerning this clonotype itself: The target antigen is unknown.

The sequence came from a woman under 30 in good health. Sequencing was performed on blood. The chain combines TRBV7-9 with TRBJ2-7; D gene uncertain. DNA for the CDR3: TGTGCCAGCAGCCATTTTGACGAGCAGTACTTC. The encoded protein is CASSHFDEQYF.